The clone carrying this T cell receptor beta chain was seen once. This sample was taken from a study of blood T cell repertoires in COVID-19. Study-level background: Italy, Spain and the United States were the sources of the convalescent and acute COVID-19 samples. Sources were T cells, B-cell-depleted T cells, or PBMCs; the material itself was cDNA or gDNA.

Authors' data handling: Estimates of nucleated cell counts were drawn from the amplification of reference gene primers. Profiled with immunoSEQ multiplex PCR; TCRdb holds only in-frame clones, not every one. Clone size and V and J calls were adopted from that table, with D and trimming inferred from the DNA. The data contain approximately 100,000 clones, approximately 92% of them singletons. This CDR3 is 13 amino acids long. Trimming took 3 bases from V and 4 from J, leaving 13 bases between them. The V gene's germline CDR1 is GTSNPN and CDR2 SVGIG (reference sequence). Sequenced input: peripheral blood. The clonotype was recovered from a man over 45 with active COVID-19. The genes are TRBV30 and TRBJ2-7; maybe TRBD1 (6 bases). Here the CDR3 DNA reads TGTGCCTGGAGCCAAAATACAGGGTACGAGCAGTACTTC. It is translated as CAWSQNTGYEQYF.